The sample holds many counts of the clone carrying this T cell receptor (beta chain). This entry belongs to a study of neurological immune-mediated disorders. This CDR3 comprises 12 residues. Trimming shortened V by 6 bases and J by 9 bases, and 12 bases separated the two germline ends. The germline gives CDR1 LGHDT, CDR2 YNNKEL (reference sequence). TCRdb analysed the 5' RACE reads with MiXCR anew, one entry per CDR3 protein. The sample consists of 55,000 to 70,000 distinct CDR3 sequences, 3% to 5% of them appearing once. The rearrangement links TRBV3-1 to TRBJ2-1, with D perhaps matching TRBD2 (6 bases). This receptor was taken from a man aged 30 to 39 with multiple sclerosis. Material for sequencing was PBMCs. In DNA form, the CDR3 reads TGTGCCAGCAGTTCGGAGGGGCCTGAGCAGTTCTTC. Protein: CASSSEGPEQFF.